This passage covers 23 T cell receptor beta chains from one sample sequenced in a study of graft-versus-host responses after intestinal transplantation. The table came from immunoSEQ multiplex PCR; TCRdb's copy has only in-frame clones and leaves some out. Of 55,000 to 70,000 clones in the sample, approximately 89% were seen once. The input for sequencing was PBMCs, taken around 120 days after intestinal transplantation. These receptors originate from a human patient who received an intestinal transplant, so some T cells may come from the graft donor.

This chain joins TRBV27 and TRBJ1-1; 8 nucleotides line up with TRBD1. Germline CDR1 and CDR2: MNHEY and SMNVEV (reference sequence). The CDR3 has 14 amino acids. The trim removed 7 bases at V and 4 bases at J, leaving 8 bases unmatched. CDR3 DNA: TGTGCCAGCACCCACGGACAGGGAAGCACTGAAGCTTTCTTT. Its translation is CASTHGQGSTEAFF.

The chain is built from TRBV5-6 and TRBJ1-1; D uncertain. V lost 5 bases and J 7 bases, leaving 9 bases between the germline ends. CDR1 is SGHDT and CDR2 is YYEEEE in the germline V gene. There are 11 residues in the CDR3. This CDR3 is CASSLRDEAFF. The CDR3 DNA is TGTGCCAGCAGTTTGCGGGATGAAGCTTTCTTT. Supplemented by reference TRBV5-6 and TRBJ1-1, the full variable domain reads DAGVTQSPTHLIKTRGQQVTLRCSPKSGHDTVSWYQQALGQGPQFIFQYYEEEERQRGNFPDRFSGHQFPNYSSELNVNALLLGDSALYLCASSLRDEAFFGQGTRLTVV.

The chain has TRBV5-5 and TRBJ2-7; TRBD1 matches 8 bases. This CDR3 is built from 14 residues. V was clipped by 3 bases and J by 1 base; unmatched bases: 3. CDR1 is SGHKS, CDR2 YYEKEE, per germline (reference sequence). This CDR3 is CASSSTGESYEQYF. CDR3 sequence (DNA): TGTGCCAGCAGCTCGACAGGGGAGTCCTACGAGCAGTACTTC.

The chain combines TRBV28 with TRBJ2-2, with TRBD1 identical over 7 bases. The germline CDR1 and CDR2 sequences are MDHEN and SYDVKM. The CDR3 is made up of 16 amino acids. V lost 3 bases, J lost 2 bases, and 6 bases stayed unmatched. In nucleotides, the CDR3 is TGTGCCAGCAGTTTTGTACAGGGGCTTAACACCGGGGAGCTGTTTTTT. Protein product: CASSFVQGLNTGELFF. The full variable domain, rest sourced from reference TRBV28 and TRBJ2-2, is DVKVTQSSRYLVKRTGEKVFLECVQDMDHENMFWYRQDPGLGLRLIYFSYDVKMKEKGDIPEGYSVSREKKERFSLILESASTNQTSMYLCASSFVQGLNTGELFFGEGSRLTVL.

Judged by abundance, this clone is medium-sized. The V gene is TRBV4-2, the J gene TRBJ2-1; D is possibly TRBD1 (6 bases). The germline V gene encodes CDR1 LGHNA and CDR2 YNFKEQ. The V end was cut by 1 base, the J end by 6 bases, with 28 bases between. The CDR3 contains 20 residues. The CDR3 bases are TGTGCCAGCAGCCAAGCTTTCACCACAAGCTGGACAGCGTCGCGCAATGAGCAGTTCTTC. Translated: CASSQAFTTSWTASRNEQFF.

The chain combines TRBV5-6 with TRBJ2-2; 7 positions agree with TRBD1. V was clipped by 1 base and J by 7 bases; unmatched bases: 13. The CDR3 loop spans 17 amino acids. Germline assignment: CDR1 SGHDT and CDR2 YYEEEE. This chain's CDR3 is CASSLRRKGAPGGELFF. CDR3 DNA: TGTGCCAGCAGCTTGCGGCGGAAGGGGGCCCCCGGCGGGGAGCTGTTTTTT.

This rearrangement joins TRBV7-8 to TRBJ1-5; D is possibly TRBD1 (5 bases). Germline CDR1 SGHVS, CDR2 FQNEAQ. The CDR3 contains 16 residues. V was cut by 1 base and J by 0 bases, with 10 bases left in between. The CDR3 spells CASSLGVGGSNQPQHF. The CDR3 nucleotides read TGTGCCAGCAGCTTAGGGGTGGGGGGTAGCAATCAGCCCCAGCATTTT.

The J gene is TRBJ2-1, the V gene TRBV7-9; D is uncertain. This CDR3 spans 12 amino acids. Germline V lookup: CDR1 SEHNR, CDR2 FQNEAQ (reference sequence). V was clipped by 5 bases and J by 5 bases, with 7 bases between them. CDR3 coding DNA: TGTGCCAGCAGCAGACAAGACAATGAGCAGTTCTTC. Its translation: CASSRQDNEQFF.

The CDR3 spells CASSFTWGELNGYTF. The DNA for the CDR3 is TGCGCCAGCAGCTTTACATGGGGGGAACTAAATGGCTACACCTTC. J is TRBJ1-2 and V is TRBV5-1; maybe TRBD1 (5 bases). The CDR3 has 15 residues. Per germline, CDR1 SGHRS and CDR2 YFSETQ. Deletions cut 2 bases from V and 6 bases from J, with 17 bases between.

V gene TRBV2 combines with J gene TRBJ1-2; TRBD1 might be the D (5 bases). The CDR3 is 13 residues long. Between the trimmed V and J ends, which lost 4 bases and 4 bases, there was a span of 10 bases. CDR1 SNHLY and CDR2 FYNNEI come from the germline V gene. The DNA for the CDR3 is TGTGCCAGCAGTGGGGGGGAAGGCTATGGCTACACCTTC. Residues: CASSGGEGYGYTF.

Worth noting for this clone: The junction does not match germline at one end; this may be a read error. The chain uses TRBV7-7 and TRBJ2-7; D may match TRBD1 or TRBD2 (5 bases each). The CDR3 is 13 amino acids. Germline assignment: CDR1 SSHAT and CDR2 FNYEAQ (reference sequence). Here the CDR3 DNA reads TGTGCTAGCAGCTCGGGACCCTGGGGAGAGCAGTACTTC. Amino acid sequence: CASSSGPWGEQYF.

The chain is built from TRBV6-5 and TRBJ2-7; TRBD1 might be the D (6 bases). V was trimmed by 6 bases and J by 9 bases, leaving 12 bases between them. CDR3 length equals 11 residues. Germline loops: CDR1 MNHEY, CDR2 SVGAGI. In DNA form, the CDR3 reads TGTGCCAGCAGCCTTGGACAGATGCAGTACTTC. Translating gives CASSLGQMQYF.

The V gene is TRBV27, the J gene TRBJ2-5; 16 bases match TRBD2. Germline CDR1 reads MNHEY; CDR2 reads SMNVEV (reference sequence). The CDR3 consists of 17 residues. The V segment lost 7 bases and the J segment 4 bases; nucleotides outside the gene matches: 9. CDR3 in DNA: TGTGCCAGCACCCCTGGGACTAGCGGGGGGGCGGGAGAGACCCAGTACTTC. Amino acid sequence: CASTPGTSGGAGETQYF.

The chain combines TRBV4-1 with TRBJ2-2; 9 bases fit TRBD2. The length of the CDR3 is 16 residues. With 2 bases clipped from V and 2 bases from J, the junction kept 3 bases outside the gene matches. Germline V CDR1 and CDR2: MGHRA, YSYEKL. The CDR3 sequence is CASSQRGGVNTGELFF. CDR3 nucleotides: TGCGCCAGCAGCCAACGCGGGGGGGTAAACACCGGGGAGCTGTTTTTT.

CDR3 DNA: TGTGCCAGCAGTCGGGAGGGGGTGAGAGATACGCAGTATTTT. Its translation: CASSREGVRDTQYF. The chain has TRBV2 and TRBJ2-3, with TRBD2 identical over 8 bases. V shed 5 bases, J shed 5 bases, and the junction held 6 bases outside the gene matches. Germline lookup yields CDR1 SNHLY and CDR2 FYNNEI. This CDR3 spans 14 amino acids.

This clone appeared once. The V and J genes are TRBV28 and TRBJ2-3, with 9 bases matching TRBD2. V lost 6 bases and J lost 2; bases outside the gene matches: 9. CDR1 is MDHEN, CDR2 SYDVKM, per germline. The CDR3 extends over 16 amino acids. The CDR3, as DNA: TGTGCCAGCAGCCGAGGAGCGGGAGGTGACACAGATACGCAGTATTTT. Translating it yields CASSRGAGGDTDTQYF.

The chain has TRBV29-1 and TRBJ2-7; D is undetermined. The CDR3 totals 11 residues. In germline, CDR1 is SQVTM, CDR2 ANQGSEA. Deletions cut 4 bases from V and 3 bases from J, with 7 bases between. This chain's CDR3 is CSVGGYYEQYF. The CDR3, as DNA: TGCAGCGTTGGGGGTTACTACGAGCAGTACTTC.

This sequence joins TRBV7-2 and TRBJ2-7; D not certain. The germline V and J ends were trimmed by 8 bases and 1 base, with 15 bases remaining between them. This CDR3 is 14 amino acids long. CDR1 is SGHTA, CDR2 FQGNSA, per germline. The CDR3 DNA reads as TGTGCCAGCGCCCCCAATTGGCGGTCCTACGAGCAGTACTTC. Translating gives CASAPNWRSYEQYF.

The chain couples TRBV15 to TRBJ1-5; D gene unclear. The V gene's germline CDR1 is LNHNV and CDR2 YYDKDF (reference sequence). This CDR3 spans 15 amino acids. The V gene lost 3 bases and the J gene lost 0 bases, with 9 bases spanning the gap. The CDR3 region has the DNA TGTGCCACCAGCAGCGGACGTAATAGCAATCAGCCCCAGCATTTT. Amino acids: CATSSGRNSNQPQHF.

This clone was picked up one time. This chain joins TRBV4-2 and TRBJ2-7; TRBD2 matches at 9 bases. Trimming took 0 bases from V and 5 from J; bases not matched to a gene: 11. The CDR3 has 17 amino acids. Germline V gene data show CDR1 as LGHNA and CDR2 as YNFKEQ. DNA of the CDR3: TGTGCCAGCAGCCAAGATCCGGCGGGAGGGGCACACCACGAGCAGTACTTC. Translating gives CASSQDPAGGAHHEQYF.

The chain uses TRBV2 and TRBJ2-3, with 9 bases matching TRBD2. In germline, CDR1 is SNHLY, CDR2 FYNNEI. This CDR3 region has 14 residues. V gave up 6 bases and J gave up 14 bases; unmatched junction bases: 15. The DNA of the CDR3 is TGTGCCAGCAGCAAACGACGGCGGGAGGGCCCGACGTATTTT. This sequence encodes CASSKRRREGPTYF.

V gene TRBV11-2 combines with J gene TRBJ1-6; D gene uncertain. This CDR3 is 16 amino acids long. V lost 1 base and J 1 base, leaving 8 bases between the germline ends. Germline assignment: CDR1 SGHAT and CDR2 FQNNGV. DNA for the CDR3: TGTGCCAGCAGCTTAGGAAAACCTTCCTATAATTCACCCCTCCACTTT. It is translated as CASSLGKPSYNSPLHF.

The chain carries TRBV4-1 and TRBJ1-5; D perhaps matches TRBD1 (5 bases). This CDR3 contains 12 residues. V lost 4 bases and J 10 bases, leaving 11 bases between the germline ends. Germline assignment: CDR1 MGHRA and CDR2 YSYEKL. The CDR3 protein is CASSPGGGPQHF. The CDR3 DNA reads TGCGCCAGCAGCCCCGGGGGGGGACCCCAGCATTTT.